This entry lists 24 T cell receptor beta chains sequenced from one sample in a study of Graves' ophthalmopathy and Graves' hyperthyroidism. CDR3 regions of TCR beta were amplified from RNA transcripts. HTBI primers served in a first-round RT-PCR, which a second-round multiplex PCR followed. TCRdb re-called the multiplex PCR reads with MiXCR, one entry per CDR3 protein. This sample has about 740,000 distinct CDR3 sequences, with 35% to 50% found just once. The sample was peripheral blood. These receptors were obtained from an adult man with Graves' ophthalmopathy.

The chain has TRBV9 and TRBJ2-6, with D tentatively TRBD1 (6 bases). The V gene's germline CDR1 is SGDLS and CDR2 YYNGEE. The CDR3 loop spans 14 amino acids. V shed 2 bases and J shed 4 bases, with 7 bases lying between them. CDR3 DNA: TGTGCCAGCAGCGTCGGACAGGGGGCCAACGTCCTGACTTTC. It is translated as CASSVGQGANVLTF.

V is TRBV9 and J is TRBJ2-7, with D possibly being TRBD2 (5 bases). Germline V lookup: CDR1 SGDLS, CDR2 YYNGEE. Trimming removed 7 bases from V and 4 bases from J, with 18 bases in between. The CDR3 spans 14 residues. The CDR3 nucleotides are TGTGCCAGCTCACGGGAATCCGGGTCGTACGAGCAGTACTTC. Amino acids: CASSRESGSYEQYF.

The chain recombines TRBV15 with TRBJ1-4; perhaps TRBD1 as D (5 bases). CDR3 length: 14 amino acids. Germline assignment: CDR1 LNHNV and CDR2 YYDKDF (reference sequence). Trimming cost V 1 base and J 4 bases, with 7 bases left between them. The CDR3 is CATSRGGLNEKLFF. CDR3 sequence (DNA): TGTGCCACCAGCAGAGGGGGCCTTAATGAAAAACTGTTTTTT.

J is TRBJ2-5 and V is TRBV7-9; D unresolved. CDR3 length equals 14 residues. Looked up from germline, CDR1 is SEHNR and CDR2 is FQNEAQ (reference sequence). V lost 5 bases to trimming and J lost 2 bases, with 12 bases between them. DNA for the CDR3: TGTGCCAGCAGCAGTCAGCCGAATCAAGAGACCCAGTACTTC. Translating gives CASSSQPNQETQYF.

The rearrangement joins TRBV20-1 to TRBJ2-2; perhaps TRBD2 as D (6 bases). The CDR3 is 14 amino acids. The V and J ends lost 1 base and 4 bases respectively, with 10 bases between them. Germline CDR1 reads DFQATT; CDR2 reads SNEGSKA (reference sequence). The CDR3 protein is CSARVAGITGELFF. CDR3 bases: TGCAGTGCTAGAGTGGCGGGAATCACCGGGGAGCTGTTTTTT.

The sample holds many counts of this clonotype. This chain links TRBV9 with TRBJ1-2; weak D call: TRBD1 (6 bases). Trimming removed 0 bases at V and 6 bases at J, with 9 bases between. The CDR3 sequence is 13 residues long. The germline gives CDR1 SGDLS, CDR2 YYNGEE. The CDR3 DNA reads TGTGCCAGCAGCGTAGACAGGGATCATGGCTACACCTTC. It yields the protein CASSVDRDHGYTF.

This clonotype was seen just once. This may be a read error, as it is one base from a much larger clone. The chain employs TRBV10-3 and TRBJ2-5; maybe TRBD1 (6 bases). The better agreement between TRBJ2-1 and the DNA end casts doubt on the J call. CDR3 length: 14 amino acids. CDR1 ENHRY and CDR2 SYGVKD come from the germline V gene. The CDR3 DNA sequence: TGTGCCATCAGTGGGGCAGGGGCCCAAGGAACCCAGTTCTTC. Translation: CAISGAGAQGTQFF.

This clonotype was picked up many times. The chain employs TRBV4-1 and TRBJ1-2; 7 bases fit TRBD1. The ends lost 5 bases at V and 6 bases at J; junction bases unmatched: 6. The germline V gene encodes CDR1 MGHRA and CDR2 YSYEKL. The CDR3 sequence is 13 residues long. CDR3 region: CASSKDRSHGYTF. The CDR3 nucleotides read TGCGCCAGCAGCAAGGACAGGTCCCATGGCTACACCTTC.

V usage is TRBV10-3 and J usage is TRBJ2-5; 12 positions agree with TRBD1. Germline V gene lookup returns CDR1 ENHRY and CDR2 SYGVKD. The CDR3 is made up of 15 amino acids. Losses at the gene ends were 5 bases for V and 5 bases for J; bases not matched to a gene: 6. CDR3 nucleotides: TGTGCCATCAGTCCGGGACAGGGGGCTGTCGAGACCCAGTACTTC. Translating gives CAISPGQGAVETQYF.

This chain joins TRBV10-3 and TRBJ1-2; possible D gene TRBD1, 5 bases. Germline V gene data show CDR1 as ENHRY and CDR2 as SYGVKD. Trimming removed 10 bases at V and 1 base at J, with 22 bases between. The CDR3 is made up of 16 amino acids. The CDR3: CASSQATGSVNYGYTF. The DNA for the CDR3 is TGTGCCAGCAGCCAGGCAACAGGATCTGTTAACTATGGCTACACCTTC.

This sequence joins TRBV10-3 and TRBJ1-2, with 9 positions matching TRBD1. This CDR3 has 13 residues. CDR1 and CDR2 from the germline V gene are ENHRY and SYGVKD. J was trimmed by 7 bases and V by 10 bases; bases with no gene match: 10. The CDR3 here is CASSRGTGSGYTF. CDR3 bases: TGTGCCAGCAGCCGCGGGACAGGGTCTGGCTACACCTTC.

This clonotype turned up a few times. The chain recombines TRBV6-6 with TRBJ2-7; D is possibly TRBD1 or TRBD2 (5 bases each). The CDR3 consists of 13 residues. Trimming removed 5 bases at V and 2 bases at J, with 10 bases between. The germline V gene encodes CDR1 MNHNY and CDR2 SVGAGI (reference sequence). CDR3 loop: CASSGRGPYEQYF. CDR3 DNA: TGTGCCAGCAGTGGTCGGGGCCCCTACGAGCAGTACTTC.

This clonotype was counted only a few times. This chain links TRBV7-9 with TRBJ2-2, with D unclear. This CDR3 comprises 15 residues. Trimming stripped 8 bases from V and 0 bases from J, with 13 bases between. Looked up from germline, CDR1 is SEHNR and CDR2 is FQNEAQ (reference sequence). The CDR3 here is CASQNSPTNTGELFF. CDR3 coding DNA: TGTGCCAGCCAAAATTCCCCCACGAACACCGGGGAGCTGTTTTTT. Full variable domain (missing parts from reference TRBV7-9 and TRBJ2-2): DTGVSQNPRHKITKRGQNVTFRCDPISEHNRLYWYRQTLGQGPEFLTYFQNEAQLEKSRLLSDRFSAERPKGSFSTLEIQRTEQGDSAMYLCASQNSPTNTGELFFGEGSRLTVL.

The J gene is TRBJ2-5, the V gene TRBV11-1; D is undetermined. The CDR3 is 15 amino acids. V was trimmed by 2 bases and J by 2 bases, leaving 12 bases between them. CDR1 and CDR2 (germline): SGHAT, FQDESV (reference sequence). The CDR3 spells CASSLYSAEQETQYF. Written as DNA, the CDR3 is TGTGCCAGCAGCTTATACAGCGCGGAGCAAGAGACCCAGTACTTC.

This clonotype was recorded many times. J is TRBJ2-5 and V is TRBV29-1; possible D gene TRBD1, 5 bases. There are 13 residues in the CDR3. Trimming pared 6 bases from V and 5 bases from J, leaving 16 bases between. Germline V gene sequence: CDR1 SQVTM, CDR2 ANQGSEA. In DNA, the CDR3 is TGCAGCGTGACGCCGTGGTCAGGGGAGACCCAGTACTTC. This translates into CSVTPWSGETQYF.

The chain couples TRBV20-1 to TRBJ2-5; 9 bases align to TRBD1. Germline CDR1 is DFQATT and CDR2 is SNEGSKA (reference sequence). There are 14 residues in the CDR3. With 5 bases clipped from V and 5 bases from J, the junction kept 9 bases outside the gene matches. CDR3 nucleotides: TGCAGTGCTTTCTACAGGGGGCTGGAGGAGACCCAGTACTTC. Translating it yields CSAFYRGLEETQYF.

This clonotype has at least ten counts. The chain is built from TRBV5-1 and TRBJ2-7; TRBD1 agrees at 8 bases. This CDR3 has 13 amino acids. Germline CDR1 is SGHRS and CDR2 is YFSETQ. V lost 6 bases to trimming and J lost 4 bases; unmatched junction nucleotides: 6. The DNA for the CDR3 is TGCGCCAGCATGGGGACAGGCCCATACGAGCAGTACTTC. It specifies CASMGTGPYEQYF.

This clonotype appeared many times. This rearrangement joins TRBV7-2 to TRBJ2-5; 10 positions agree with TRBD2. Germline lookup yields CDR1 SGHTA and CDR2 FQGNSA. This CDR3 is built from 15 residues. Germline trimming cut 1 base from V and 3 bases from J; bases unmatched to any gene: 2. CDR3 nucleotides: TGTGCCAGCAGCTTAGTACTAGCGGGGAAAGAGACCCAGTACTTC. Its translation: CASSLVLAGKETQYF.

The V and J genes are TRBV12-3 or TRBV12-4 and TRBJ1-5; possibly TRBD1 for D (5 bases). V dropped 3 bases and J dropped 4 bases, with 13 bases sitting between them. CDR3 length equals 15 residues. In nucleotides, the CDR3 is TGTGCCAGCAGTTTTGGGGGGACCCAAAATCAGCCCCAGCATTTT. Amino acids: CASSFGGTQNQPQHF.

This clonotype has at least ten counts. The rearrangement uses TRBV29-1 and TRBJ1-5, with D possibly being TRBD1 (5 bases). Trimming took off 0 bases at V and 4 bases at J, with 13 bases between the two ends. The CDR3 length is 15 residues. CDR1 is SQVTM and CDR2 is ANQGSEA in the germline V gene. The CDR3 nucleotides read TGCAGCGTTGAAGAGAGTGGGGACCTTAATCAGCCCCAGCATTTT. It yields the protein CSVEESGDLNQPQHF.

For the CDR3, the DNA is TGTGCCAGCAGTCAAAAAGACAGGGGGGATAGCAATCAGCCCCAGCATTTT. This translates into CASSQKDRGDSNQPQHF. This chain connects TRBV7-9 to TRBJ1-5; TRBD1 matches 9 bases. V lost 6 bases to trimming and J lost 0 bases; unmatched junction nucleotides: 9. The CDR3 runs to 17 residues. Germline V CDR1 and CDR2: SEHNR, FQNEAQ (reference sequence).

The chain couples TRBV25-1 to TRBJ1-1, with TRBD1 matching 8 bases. After removal of 8 bases from V and 6 bases from J, the junction contained 11 bases not matched to a gene. CDR1 and CDR2 (germline): MGHDK, SYGVNS. This CDR3 is built from 14 residues. CDR3 sequence: CASRAQGAGAEAFF. The CDR3, as DNA: TGTGCCAGCCGAGCTCAGGGGGCCGGGGCTGAAGCTTTCTTT. The variable domain in full, with the rest retrieved from reference TRBV25-1 and TRBJ1-1, is EADIYQTPRYLVIGTGKKITLECSQTMGHDKMYWYQQDPGMELHLIHYSYGVNSTEKGDLSSESTVSRIRTEHFPLTLESARPSHTSQYLCASRAQGAGAEAFFGQGTRLTVV.

The V gene is TRBV28, the J gene TRBJ1-2, with 8 bases matching TRBD1. Germline assignment: CDR1 MDHEN and CDR2 SYDVKM. This CDR3 region has 13 residues. V shed 6 bases and J 5 bases; nucleotides not matched to a gene: 5. The DNA of the CDR3 is TGTGCCAGCAGGGCGGACAGGGCTTATGGCTACACCTTC. Translation: CASRADRAYGYTF.

This clonotype was recorded at least ten times. The rearrangement joins TRBV25-1 to TRBJ1-1; D call uncertain. V was cut by 3 bases and J by 11 bases, with 22 bases left in between. The CDR3 runs 15 residues. The germline V gene encodes CDR1 MGHDK and CDR2 SYGVNS. Here the CDR3 reads CASSDSADGTTRAFF. CDR3 bases: TGTGCCAGCAGTGATAGTGCCGACGGAACTACGAGGGCTTTCTTT.